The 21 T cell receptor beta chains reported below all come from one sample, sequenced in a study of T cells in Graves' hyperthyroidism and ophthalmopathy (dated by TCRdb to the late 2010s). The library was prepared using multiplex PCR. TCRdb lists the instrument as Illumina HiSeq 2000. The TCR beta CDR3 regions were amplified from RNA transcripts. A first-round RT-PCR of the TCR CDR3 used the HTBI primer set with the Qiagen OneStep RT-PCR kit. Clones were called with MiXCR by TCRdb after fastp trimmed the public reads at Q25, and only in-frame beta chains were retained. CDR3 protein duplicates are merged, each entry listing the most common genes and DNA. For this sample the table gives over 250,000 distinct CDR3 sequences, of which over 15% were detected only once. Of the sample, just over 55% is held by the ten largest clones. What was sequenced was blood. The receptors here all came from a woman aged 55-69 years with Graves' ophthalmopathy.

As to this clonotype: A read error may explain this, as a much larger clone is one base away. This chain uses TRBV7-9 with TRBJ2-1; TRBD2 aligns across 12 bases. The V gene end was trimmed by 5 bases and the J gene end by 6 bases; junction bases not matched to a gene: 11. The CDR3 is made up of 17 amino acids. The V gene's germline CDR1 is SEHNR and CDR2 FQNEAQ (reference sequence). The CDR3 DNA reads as TGTGCCAGCAGCCGCAGCCCTAGCGGGGGGGCTAGCAATGAGCAGTTCTTC. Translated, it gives CASSRSPSGGASNEQFF.

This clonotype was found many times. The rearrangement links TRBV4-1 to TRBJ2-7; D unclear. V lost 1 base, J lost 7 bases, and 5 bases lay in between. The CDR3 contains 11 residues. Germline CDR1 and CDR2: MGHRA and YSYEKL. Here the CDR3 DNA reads TGCGCCAGCAGCCAAGGAACAGAGCAGTACTTC. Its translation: CASSQGTEQYF.

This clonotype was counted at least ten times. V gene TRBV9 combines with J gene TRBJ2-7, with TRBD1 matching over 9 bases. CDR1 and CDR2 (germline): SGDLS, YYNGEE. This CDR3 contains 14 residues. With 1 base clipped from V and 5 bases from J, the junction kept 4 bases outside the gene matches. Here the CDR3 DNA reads TGTGCCAGCAGCGTAACCGGGACAGGGCACGAGCAGTACTTC. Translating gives CASSVTGTGHEQYF.

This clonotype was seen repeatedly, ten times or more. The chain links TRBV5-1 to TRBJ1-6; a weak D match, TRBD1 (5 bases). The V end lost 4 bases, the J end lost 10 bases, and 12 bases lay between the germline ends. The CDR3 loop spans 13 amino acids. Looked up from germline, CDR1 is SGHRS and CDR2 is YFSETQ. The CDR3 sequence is CASSQGFGSPLHF. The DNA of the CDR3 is TGCGCCAGCAGCCAGGGCTTTGGATCACCCCTCCACTTT.

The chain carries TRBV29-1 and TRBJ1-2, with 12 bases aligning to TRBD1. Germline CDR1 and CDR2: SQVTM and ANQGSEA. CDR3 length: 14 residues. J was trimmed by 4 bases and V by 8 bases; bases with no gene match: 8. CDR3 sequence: CSCRDRGRGYGYTF. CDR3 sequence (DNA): TGCAGCTGCCGGGACAGGGGGCGCGGCTATGGCTACACCTTC.

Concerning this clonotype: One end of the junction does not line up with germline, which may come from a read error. The CDR3 bases are TGTGCCGGCAGTTACCTGACAGGGAATGAGCAGTTCTTC. Translating it yields CAGSYLTGNEQFF. This chain links TRBV6-5 with TRBJ2-1, with 7 bases fitting TRBD1. Germline CDR1 and CDR2: MNHEY and SVGAGI. The CDR3 has 13 amino acids.

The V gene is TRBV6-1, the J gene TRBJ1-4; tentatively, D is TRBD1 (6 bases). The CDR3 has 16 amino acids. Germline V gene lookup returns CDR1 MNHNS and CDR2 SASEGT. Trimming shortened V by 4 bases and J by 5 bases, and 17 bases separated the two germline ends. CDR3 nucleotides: TGTGCCAGCAGTGCCGAAAGGACAGCCGGCAATGAAAAACTGTTTTTT. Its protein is CASSAERTAGNEKLFF.

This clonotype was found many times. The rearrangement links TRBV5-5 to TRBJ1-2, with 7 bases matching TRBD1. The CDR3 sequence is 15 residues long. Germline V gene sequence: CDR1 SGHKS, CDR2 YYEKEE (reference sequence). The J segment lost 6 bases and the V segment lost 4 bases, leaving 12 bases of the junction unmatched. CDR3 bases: TGTGCCAGCAGCCCGTCGCGCGACAGGGTAAATGGCTACACCTTC. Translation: CASSPSRDRVNGYTF.

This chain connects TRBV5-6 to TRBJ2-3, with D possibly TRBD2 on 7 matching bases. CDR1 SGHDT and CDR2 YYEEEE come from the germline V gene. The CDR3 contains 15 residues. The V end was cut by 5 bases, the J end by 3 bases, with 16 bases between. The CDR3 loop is CASSLTEGGTDTQYF. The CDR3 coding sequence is TGTGCCAGCAGTCTAACGGAGGGGGGGACAGATACGCAGTATTTT.

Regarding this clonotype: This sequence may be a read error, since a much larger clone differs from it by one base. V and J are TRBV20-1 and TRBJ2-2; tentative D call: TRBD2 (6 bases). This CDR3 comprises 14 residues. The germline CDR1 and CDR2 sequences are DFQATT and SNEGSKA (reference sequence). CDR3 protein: CSASTPQNTGGLFF. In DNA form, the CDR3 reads TGCAGTGCATCCACCCCCCAGAACACCGGGGGGCTGTTTTTT.

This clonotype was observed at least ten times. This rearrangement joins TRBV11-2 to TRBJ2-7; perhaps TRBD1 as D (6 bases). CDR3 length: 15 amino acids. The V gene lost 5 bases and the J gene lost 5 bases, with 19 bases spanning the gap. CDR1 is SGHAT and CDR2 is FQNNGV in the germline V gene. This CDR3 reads CASSQRGTIFHEQYF. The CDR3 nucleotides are TGTGCCAGCAGCCAACGTGGGACAATATTCCACGAGCAGTACTTC.

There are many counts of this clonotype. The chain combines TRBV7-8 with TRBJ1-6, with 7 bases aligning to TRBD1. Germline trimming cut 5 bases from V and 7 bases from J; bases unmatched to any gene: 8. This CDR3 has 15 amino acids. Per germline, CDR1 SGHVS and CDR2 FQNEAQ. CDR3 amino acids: CASSPEQGWNSPLHF. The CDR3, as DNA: TGTGCCAGCAGCCCAGAACAGGGGTGGAATTCACCCCTCCACTTT.

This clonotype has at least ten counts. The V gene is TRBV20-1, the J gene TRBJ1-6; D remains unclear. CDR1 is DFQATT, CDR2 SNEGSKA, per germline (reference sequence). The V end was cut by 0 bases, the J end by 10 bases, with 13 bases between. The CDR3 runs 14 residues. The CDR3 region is CSARDPREGSPLHF. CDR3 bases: TGCAGTGCTAGAGATCCGAGGGAGGGATCACCCCTCCACTTT.

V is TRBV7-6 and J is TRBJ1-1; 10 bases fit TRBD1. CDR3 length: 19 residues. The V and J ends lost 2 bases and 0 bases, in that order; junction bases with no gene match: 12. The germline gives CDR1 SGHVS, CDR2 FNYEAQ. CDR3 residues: CASSLPARTGGIMNTEAFF. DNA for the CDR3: TGTGCCAGCAGCTTACCCGCGCGGACAGGGGGTATTATGAACACTGAAGCTTTCTTT. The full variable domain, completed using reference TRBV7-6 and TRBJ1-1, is GAGVSQSPRYKVTKRGQDVALRCDPISGHVSLYWYRQALGQGPEFLTYFNYEAQQDKSGLPNDRFSAERPEGSISTLTIQRTEQRDSAMYRCASSLPARTGGIMNTEAFFGQGTRLTVV.

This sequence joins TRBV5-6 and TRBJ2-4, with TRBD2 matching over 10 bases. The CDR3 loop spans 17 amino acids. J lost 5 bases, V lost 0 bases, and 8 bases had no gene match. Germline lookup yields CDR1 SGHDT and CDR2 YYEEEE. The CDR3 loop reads CASSLATSGKIENIQYF. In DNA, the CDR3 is TGTGCCAGCAGCTTGGCCACTAGCGGGAAGATTGAAAACATTCAGTACTTC.

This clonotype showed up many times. This chain's CDR3 is CASSLSPGSYEQYF. CDR3 bases: TGTGCCAGCAGTTTATCTCCAGGCTCCTACGAGCAGTACTTC. This rearrangement joins TRBV27 to TRBJ2-7; D not resolved. V shed 0 bases and J shed 0 bases, with 6 bases lying between them. The germline V gene encodes CDR1 MNHEY and CDR2 SMNVEV (reference sequence). The CDR3 is 14 amino acids.

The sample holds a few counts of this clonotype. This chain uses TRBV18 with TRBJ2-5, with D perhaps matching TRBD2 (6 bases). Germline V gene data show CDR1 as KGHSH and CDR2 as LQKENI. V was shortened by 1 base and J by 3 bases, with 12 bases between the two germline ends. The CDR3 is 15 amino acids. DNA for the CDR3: TGTGCCAGCTCACCACGTTTCTGGGGGGAAGAGACCCAGTACTTC. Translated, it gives CASSPRFWGEETQYF. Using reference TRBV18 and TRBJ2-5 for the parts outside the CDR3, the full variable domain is NAGVMQNPRHLVRRRGQEARLRCSPMKGHSHVYWYRQLPEEGLKFMVYLQKENIIDESGMPKERFSAEFPKEGPSILRIQQVVRGDSAAYFCASSPRFWGEETQYFGPGTRLLVL.

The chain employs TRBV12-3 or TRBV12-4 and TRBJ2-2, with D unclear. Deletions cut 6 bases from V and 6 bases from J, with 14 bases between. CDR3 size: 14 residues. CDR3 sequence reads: CASRTLLGSGELFF. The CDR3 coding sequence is TGTGCCAGCAGGACCCTGCTTGGCTCCGGGGAGCTGTTTTTT.

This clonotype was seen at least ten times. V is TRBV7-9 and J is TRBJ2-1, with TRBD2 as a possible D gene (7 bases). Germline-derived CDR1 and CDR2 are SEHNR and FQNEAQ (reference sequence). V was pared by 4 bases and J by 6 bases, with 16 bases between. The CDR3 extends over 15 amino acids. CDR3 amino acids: CASSSSGGSINEQFF. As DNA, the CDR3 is TGTGCCAGCAGCTCTTCGGGGGGCAGTATCAATGAGCAGTTCTTC.

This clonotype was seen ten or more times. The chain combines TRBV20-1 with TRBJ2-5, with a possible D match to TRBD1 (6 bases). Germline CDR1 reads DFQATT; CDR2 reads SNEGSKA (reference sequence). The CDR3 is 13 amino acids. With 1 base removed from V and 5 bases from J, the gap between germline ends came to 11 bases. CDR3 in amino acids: CSARVRGRETQYF. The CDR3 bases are TGCAGTGCTAGAGTCAGGGGTCGGGAGACCCAGTACTTC.

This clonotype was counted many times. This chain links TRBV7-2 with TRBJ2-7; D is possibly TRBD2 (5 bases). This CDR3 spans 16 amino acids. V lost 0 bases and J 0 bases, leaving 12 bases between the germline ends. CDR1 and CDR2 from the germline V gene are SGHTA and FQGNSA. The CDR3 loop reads CASSLAGGQSSYEQYF. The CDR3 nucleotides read TGTGCCAGCAGCTTAGCTGGAGGCCAAAGCTCCTACGAGCAGTACTTC.